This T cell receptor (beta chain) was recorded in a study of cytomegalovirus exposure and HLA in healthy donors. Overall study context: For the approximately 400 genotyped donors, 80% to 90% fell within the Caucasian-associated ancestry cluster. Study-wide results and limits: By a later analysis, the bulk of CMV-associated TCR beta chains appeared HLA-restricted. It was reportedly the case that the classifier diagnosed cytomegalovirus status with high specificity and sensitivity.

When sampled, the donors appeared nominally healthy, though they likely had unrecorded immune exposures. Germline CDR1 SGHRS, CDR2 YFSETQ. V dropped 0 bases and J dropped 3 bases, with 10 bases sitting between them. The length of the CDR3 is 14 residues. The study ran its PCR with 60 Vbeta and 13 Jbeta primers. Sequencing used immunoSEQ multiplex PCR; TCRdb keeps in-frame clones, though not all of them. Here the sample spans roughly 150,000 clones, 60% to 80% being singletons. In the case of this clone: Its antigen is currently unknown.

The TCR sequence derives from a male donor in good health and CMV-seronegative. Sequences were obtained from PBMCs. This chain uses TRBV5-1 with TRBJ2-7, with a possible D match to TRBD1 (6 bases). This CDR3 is CASSLGTAIYEQYF. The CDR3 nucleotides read TGCGCCAGCAGCTTGGGGACAGCTATCTACGAGCAGTACTTC.